This entry features one T cell receptor (beta chain) sequence. Germline lookup yields CDR1 SNHLY and CDR2 FYNNEI. V was pared by 5 bases and J by 8 bases, with 10 bases of the junction left unmatched. This CDR3 region has 15 residues. These data come from a study of T cell changes during pregnancy in multiple sclerosis. Clones were sequenced by immunoSEQ multiplex PCR, and TCRdb holds only the in-frame ones, with some missing. This table has around 62,000 clones, roughly 93% appearing once. The chain combines TRBV2 with TRBJ2-3; 10 bases line up with TRBD2. The sequence derives from a female donor with multiple sclerosis, enrolled in a pregnancy study. Sequenced material: CD8+ T cells from peripheral blood mononuclear cells, taken in the second trimester of pregnancy. The CDR3 DNA reads as TGTGCCAGCAGTCGCGGGACTAGCGAGCCTTCTACGCAGTATTTT. Protein product: CASSRGTSEPSTQYF.